This is a list of T cell receptor beta chains from one sample in a study of T-cell reconstitution after alpha-beta-depleted transplantation in children. TCRdb re-called the PCR reads with MiXCR, one entry per CDR3 protein. The data contain 450,000 to 600,000 distinct CDR3 sequences, 13% of them singletons. The sample in question was PBMCs, mostly from graft donor cells, obtained 360 days after TCRalphabeta/CD19-depleted stem cell transplant. Receptors originate from a male patient between 5 and 17 years old who had a stem cell transplant for acute myeloid leukemia, so the T cells may come from the graft donor. The CDR3 runs from the conserved cysteine through the conserved F or W. D genes are given only for firm matches. Clone size, where shown, is once, few, many, or a class for clones that have expanded.

J | size | V | D | DNA | CDR3
TRBJ2-2 | NA | TRBV29-1 | NA | TGCAGCGTAGAGGCCGTGAACACCGGGGAGCTGTTTTTT | CSVEAVNTGELFF
TRBJ2-3 | few | TRBV30 | TRBD2 | TGTGCCTGGAGTCTAGCGGGGACAGATACGCAGTATTTT | CAWSLAGTDTQYF
TRBJ2-2 | many | TRBV9 | NA | TGTGCCAGCAGCTGGGGACCCTCGAACACCGGGGAGCTGTTTTTT | CASSWGPSNTGELFF
TRBJ2-2 | NA | TRBV6-1 | TRBD2 | TGTGCCAGCAGCAGAATACTAGCGGGAGTCGGGGAGCTGTTTTTT | CASSRILAGVGELFF
TRBJ2-4 | few | TRBV12-3/TRBV12-4 | NA | TGTGCCAGCAGTTTTTGGGGCATGAAAGCCAAAAACATTCAGTACTTC | CASSFWGMKAKNIQYF
TRBJ1-2 | NA | TRBV27 | TRBD1 | TGTGCCAGCAGGCCTACAGGGGGCCGTGGAGGCTACACCTTC | CASRPTGGRGGYTF
TRBJ2-7 | NA | TRBV18 | NA | TGTGCCAGCTCCCCCACCCGGGACACGACCTACGAGCAGTACTTC | CASSPTRDTTYEQYF
TRBJ2-5 | NA | TRBV5-1 | TRBD1 | TGCGCCAGCAGCTTGCAAATGACAGGGAGAGAGACCCAGTACTTC | CASSLQMTGRETQYF
TRBJ2-1 | NA | TRBV20-1 | NA | TGCAGTGCCCCCCACCGTGAGTACCCCTACAATGAGCAGTTCTTC | CSAPHREYPYNEQFF
TRBJ2-1 | NA | TRBV20-1 | NA | TGCAGTGCTATATCATCTAGCGCCATTAGCTCCTACAATGAGCAGTTCTTC | CSAISSSAISSYNEQFF
TRBJ1-5 | many | TRBV10-3 | NA | TGTGCCATCAGTGATAGGACTCGGAACCAGCCCCAGCATTTT | CAISDRTRNQPQHF
TRBJ2-7 | many | TRBV6-5 | TRBD2 | TGTGCCAGCAGTCCTACCGGGACTAGCGTCTACGAGCAGTACTTC | CASSPTGTSVYEQYF
TRBJ2-1 | many | TRBV9 | TRBD2 | TGTGCCAGCAGCGTAACTAGCGGGAGTAATGAGCAGTTCTTC | CASSVTSGSNEQFF
TRBJ2-5 | few | TRBV20-1 | NA | TGCAGTGCTAGTCCGCTAGCGCTAGTGGAGACCCAGTACTTC | CSASPLALVETQYF
TRBJ2-5 | few | TRBV5-6 | TRBD1 | TGTGCCAGCAGCCTGAGAACCCGGACAGGAACGTACCAAGAGACCCAGTACTTC | CASSLRTRTGTYQETQYF
TRBJ1-5 | few | TRBV20-1 | NA | TGCAGTGCCCGATATAGCAATCAGCCCCAGCATTTT | CSARYSNQPQHF
TRBJ1-2 | NA | TRBV20-1 | NA | TGCAGTGCTAGAGACCCCGGGTGGGAGACCTATGGCTACACCTTC | CSARDPGWETYGYTF
TRBJ2-7 | many | TRBV27 | NA | TGTGCCAGCAGTTTGTGGCGGGACGGCTACGAGCAGTACTTC | CASSLWRDGYEQYF
TRBJ2-7 | few | TRBV7-2 | NA | TGTGCCAGCAGCTTAGCAATGACAGTACCCTACGAGCAGTACTTC | CASSLAMTVPYEQYF
TRBJ2-7 | NA | TRBV5-1 | TRBD2 | TGCGCCAGCAGCTTCCCGACTAGCGGGAGGGACGAGCAGTACTTC | CASSFPTSGRDEQYF
TRBJ2-1 | NA | TRBV6-5 | TRBD2 | TGTGCCAGCAGCCGCCTGAATGTAGCGGGGGGGCAGTTCTTC | CASSRLNVAGGQFF
TRBJ2-5 | many | TRBV12-3/TRBV12-4 | NA | TGTGCCAGCACTTACCAAGAGACCCAGTACTTC | CASTYQETQYF
TRBJ2-1 | many | TRBV4-2 | NA | TGTGCCAGCAGCCAAGAACCGAATAGCGGCGCCTACAATGAGCAGTTCTTC | CASSQEPNSGAYNEQFF
TRBJ2-2 | few | TRBV7-6 | TRBD1 | TGTGCCAGCAGCTTACCTCGCGGCGTAGGGGGCGTGGCCGGGGAGCTGTTTTTT | CASSLPRGVGGVAGELFF
TRBJ2-7 | many | TRBV10-3 | TRBD1 | TGTGCCATCAGTGAGTCGGGACAGGGCTACGAGCAGTACTTC | CAISESGQGYEQYF
TRBJ2-7 | many | TRBV18 | TRBD2 | TGTGCCAGCTCATTCTTTAGCGGGAGTCCCTACGAGCAGTACTTC | CASSFFSGSPYEQYF
TRBJ2-7 | many | TRBV29-1 | TRBD2 | TGCAGCACAAGGACTAGTTCCAACGAGCAGTACTTC | CSTRTSSNEQYF
TRBJ2-7 | many | TRBV20-1 | NA | TGCAGTGCTAGAGAGCCTTACGAGCAGTACTTC | CSAREPYEQYF
TRBJ1-6 | NA | TRBV20-1 | NA | TGCAGTGCGACCCGAGGGAATTCACCCCTCCACTTT | CSATRGNSPLHF
TRBJ2-1 | NA | TRBV4-3 | TRBD2 | TGCGCCAGCAGCCAAGATGGGGTAGCGGGAGGGCCTGGTTTGAATGAGCAGTTCTTC | CASSQDGVAGGPGLNEQFF
TRBJ2-7 | NA | TRBV7-2 | NA | TGTGCCAGCAGCCCGGGACATGGACCCTACGAGCAGTACTTC | CASSPGHGPYEQYF
TRBJ2-1 | many | TRBV28 | TRBD1 | TGTGCCATCCCCGGGACAGCCAATGAGCAGTTCTTC | CAIPGTANEQFF
TRBJ2-3 | NA | TRBV10-1 | TRBD2 | TGCGCCAGCAGTGAGGCGGTAGCGGGAGCAACAGATACGCAGTATTTT | CASSEAVAGATDTQYF
TRBJ2-3 | many | TRBV7-9 | NA | TGTGCCAGCAGCTCCGTGTCGGGTACGCAGTATTTT | CASSSVSGTQYF
TRBJ2-1 | few | TRBV7-9 | NA | TGTGCCAGCACCCCCAGGAGGCGGAGTGGGTCCTACAATGAGCAGTTCTTC | CASTPRRRSGSYNEQFF
TRBJ2-7 | NA | TRBV28 | TRBD2 | TGTGCCAGCAGTTTCCCCCCCCCCGGGACTAGCGGATACGAGCAGTACTTC | CASSFPPPGTSGYEQYF
TRBJ2-7 | few | TRBV15 | TRBD1 | TGTGCCACCAGCAGAGTAGGGGGCAGGGATGAGCAGTACTTC | CATSRVGGRDEQYF
TRBJ2-3 | NA | TRBV15 | NA | TGTGCCACCAGCAGAGAGGGGACACCTAGCACAGATACGCAGTATTTT | CATSREGTPSTDTQYF
TRBJ2-4 | NA | TRBV11-2 | NA | TGTGCCAGCAGCACGCCTGACAGACTAGCCAAAAACATTCAGTACTTC | CASSTPDRLAKNIQYF
TRBJ2-4 | NA | TRBV7-3 | TRBD2 | TGTGCCAGCAGCTTGGGGACTAGCTGGGTTCTAGCCAAAAACATTCAGTACTTC | CASSLGTSWVLAKNIQYF
TRBJ2-6 | many | TRBV28 | NA | TGTGCCAGCAGTTTGCTCGGGGCCAACGTCCTGACTTTC | CASSLLGANVLTF
TRBJ2-1 | few | TRBV6-5 | NA | TGTGCCAGCAGTTACACCCCGGGCCCGACAGTGTACAATGAGCAGTTCTTC | CASSYTPGPTVYNEQFF
TRBJ2-7 | few | TRBV18 | TRBD1 | TGTGCCAGCTCACCCCTCCCGGGACAGGGAACTTACGAGCAGTACTTC | CASSPLPGQGTYEQYF
TRBJ2-3 | NA | TRBV7-3 | NA | TGTGCCAGCAGCTTTATAAGCACAGATACGCAGTATTTT | CASSFISTDTQYF
TRBJ1-1 | NA | TRBV29-1 | TRBD1 | TGCAGCCTCGGACAGGCCCTCCCGAACACTGAAGCTTTCTTT | CSLGQALPNTEAFF
TRBJ2-5 | NA | TRBV10-3 | TRBD1 | TGTGCCATCAGTGAGTCGGGACAGCAAGAGACCCAGTACTTC | CAISESGQQETQYF
TRBJ1-1 | many | TRBV4-3 | TRBD1 | TGCGCCAGCAGCCAAGTTCTTCGGGACAGGGGCGGGGAAGCTTTCTTT | CASSQVLRDRGGEAFF
TRBJ2-1 | NA | TRBV7-6 | TRBD1 | TGTGCCAGCACTCAAAGGGGGCGCATCAATGAGCAGTTCTTC | CASTQRGRINEQFF
TRBJ2-7 | NA | TRBV12-3/TRBV12-4 | NA | TGTGCCAGCAGACAGGGAGGCTCCTACGAGCAGTACTTC | CASRQGGSYEQYF
TRBJ2-7 | NA | TRBV7-9 | TRBD2 | TGTGCCAGCAGCTTAGGAGTATTAGCGGGAGAGCCCTACGAGCAGTACTTC | CASSLGVLAGEPYEQYF
TRBJ2-7 | few | TRBV20-1 | TRBD1 | TGCAGTGCTAGAGCCCCGACAGGGCAAGTGGCCTACGAGCAGTACTTC | CSARAPTGQVAYEQYF
TRBJ2-1 | NA | TRBV29-1 | TRBD2 | TGCACCGGATTGGGGACTAGCGCCTACAATGAGCAGTTCTTC | CTGLGTSAYNEQFF
TRBJ1-1 | NA | TRBV20-1 | NA | TGCAGTGCTAGTCTGAACACTGAAGCTTTCTTT | CSASLNTEAFF
TRBJ2-7 | many | TRBV29-1 | NA | TGCAGCGTTCGACCCTACATCGGGACATTCGGCGAGCAGTACTTC | CSVRPYIGTFGEQYF
TRBJ2-5 | few | TRBV7-3 | NA | TGTGCCAGCAGCTTAGTTAGAGGTGGCCAAGAGACCCAGTACTTC | CASSLVRGGQETQYF